This T cell receptor (beta chain) derives from a study of CD8 T cells in ankylosing spondylitis. Regarding the study as a whole: A motif of 7 to 9 highly homologous TCR beta variants was seen as apparently characteristic of ankylosing spondylitis blood.

A note on this clonotype: The target antigen is unknown.

Looked up from germline, CDR1 is SEHNR and CDR2 is FQNEAQ (reference sequence). The CDR3 sequence is 14 residues long. The V gene lost 5 bases and the J gene lost 6 bases, with 11 bases spanning the gap. One entry per CDR3 protein, called by TCRdb with MiXCR from the 5' RACE reads. The sample lists about 390,000 distinct CDR3 sequences; about 22% were seen once. The V and J genes are TRBV7-9 and TRBJ1-6; D call uncertain. This clonotype was sampled from a male donor with ankylosing spondylitis. The sequencing sample was made of blood, either unsorted or a sorted T cell fraction (not recorded which). CDR3 nucleotide sequence: TGTGCCAGCAGCCCGGATCTCCCTAATTCACCCCTCCACTTT. Residues: CASSPDLPNSPLHF.